The T cell receptor (beta chain) under discussion was sequenced for a study of T cell clones after liver transplantation. About the study: Pre-transplant mixed lymphocyte reactions yielded third-party-reactive TCRbeta sequences as comparators for graft-donor-reactive sequences. General observations from the study: These preliminary findings come from unstandardized post-transplant sampling times.

CDR3 length: 14 residues. Looked up from germline, CDR1 is SGHAT and CDR2 is FQNNGV. Trimming removed 2 bases at V and 8 bases at J, with 13 bases between. Comment on this clone: Antigen: not known.

The method was immunoSEQ multiplex PCR; TCRdb's version includes in-frame clones alone and lacks a portion of them. The data show under 10,000 clones, with 80% seen just once and around 41% held by the top ten. The genes are TRBV11-2 and TRBJ2-1; D is unclear. The receptor was isolated from a human donor who received a liver transplant. Here the sequenced sample was CD8+ T cells from blood, taken before liver transplant. CDR3 nucleotides: TGTGCCAGCAGCTTAAATCCTAGTCTGGATGAGCAGTTCTTC. It encodes CASSLNPSLDEQFF.